The TCR beta chain under discussion was sequenced for a study of CD8 T cells in ankylosing spondylitis. General study results and limits: A TCR beta motif of eight or nine highly homologous variants seemed to mark ankylosing spondylitis blood. The clones that were linked to disease were reported to be significantly enriched in matched synovial fluid samples from ankylosing spondylitis patients.

This CDR3 is 15 amino acids long. V lost 7 bases, J lost 6 bases, and 19 bases lay in between. The germline CDR1 and CDR2 sequences are ENHRY and SYGVKD. This clonotype was observed a few times. Its target is unknown. Quantitative 5'-RACE with molecular barcodes generated TCR beta libraries. TCRdb called the 5' RACE reads again in MiXCR, with one record for every CDR3 protein. The sample lists roughly 670,000 distinct CDR3 sequences; about 20% were seen once. The sequence came from a male donor with ankylosing spondylitis. The sequencing input was blood, either unsorted or a sorted T cell fraction (not recorded which). V is TRBV10-3 and J is TRBJ2-1; D is tentatively TRBD1 or TRBD2 (6 bases each). CDR3 sequence reads: CAIKIGGGKGNEQFF. CDR3 bases: TGTGCCATCAAAATCGGGGGCGGGAAGGGCAATGAGCAGTTCTTC.